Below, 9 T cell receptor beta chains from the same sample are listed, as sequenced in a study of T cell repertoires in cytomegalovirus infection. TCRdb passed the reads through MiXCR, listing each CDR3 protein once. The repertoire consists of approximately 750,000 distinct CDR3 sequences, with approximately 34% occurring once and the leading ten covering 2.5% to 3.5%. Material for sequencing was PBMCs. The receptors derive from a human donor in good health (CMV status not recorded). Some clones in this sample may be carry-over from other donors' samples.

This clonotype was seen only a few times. In DNA form, the CDR3 reads TGTGCCAGCAGCCAAATTTCCGGGACAGCGAGCTCCTACGAGCAGTACTTC. Its protein product is CASSQISGTASSYEQYF. V usage is TRBV4-2 and J usage is TRBJ2-7, with 7 bases that match TRBD1. Germline CDR1 is LGHNA and CDR2 is YNFKEQ. The CDR3 covers 17 residues. V was pared by 2 bases and J by 0 bases, with 10 bases of the junction left unmatched.

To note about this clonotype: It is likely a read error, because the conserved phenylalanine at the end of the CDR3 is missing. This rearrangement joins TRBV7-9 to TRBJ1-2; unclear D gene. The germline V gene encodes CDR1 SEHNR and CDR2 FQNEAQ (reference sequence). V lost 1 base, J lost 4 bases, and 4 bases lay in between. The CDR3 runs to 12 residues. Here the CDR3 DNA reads TGTGCCAGCAGCTTAGAGAGCTATGGCTACACCTGC. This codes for CASSLESYGYTC.

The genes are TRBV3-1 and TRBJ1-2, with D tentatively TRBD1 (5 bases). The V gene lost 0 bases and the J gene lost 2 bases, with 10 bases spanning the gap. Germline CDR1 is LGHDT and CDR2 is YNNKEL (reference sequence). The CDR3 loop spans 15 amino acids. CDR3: CASSQEGTGNYGYTF. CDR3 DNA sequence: TGTGCCAGCAGCCAAGAGGGGACGGGAAACTATGGCTACACCTTC.

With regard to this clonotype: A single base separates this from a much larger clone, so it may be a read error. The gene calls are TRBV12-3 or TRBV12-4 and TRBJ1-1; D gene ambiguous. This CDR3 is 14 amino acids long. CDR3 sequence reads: CAISLARPWAEAFF. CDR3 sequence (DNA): TGTGCCATCAGTTTAGCCAGGCCCTGGGCTGAAGCTTTCTTT.

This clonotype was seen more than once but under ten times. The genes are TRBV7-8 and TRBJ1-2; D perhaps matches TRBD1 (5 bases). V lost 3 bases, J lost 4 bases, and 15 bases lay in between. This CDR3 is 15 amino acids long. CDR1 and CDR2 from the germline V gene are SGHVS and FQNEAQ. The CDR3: CASSFYGAAIYGYTF. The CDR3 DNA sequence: TGTGCCAGCAGCTTTTATGGGGCAGCCATCTATGGCTACACCTTC.

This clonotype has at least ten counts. DNA for the CDR3: TGTGCCAGCAGCTCCAACAAGATACTTTCCTACGAGCAGTACTTC. This sequence encodes CASSSNKILSYEQYF. The V and J genes are TRBV7-6 and TRBJ2-7, with D hard to call. This CDR3 spans 15 amino acids. V lost 4 bases to trimming and J lost 1 base, with 14 bases between them. Germline V lookup: CDR1 SGHVS, CDR2 FNYEAQ.

The CDR3 region has the DNA TGTGCCAGCAGTCCACAAACAGGGTCCCTCTATGGCTACACCTTC. Protein sequence: CASSPQTGSLYGYTF. J is TRBJ1-2 and V is TRBV12-3 or TRBV12-4; possibly TRBD1 for D (6 bases). The CDR3 is made up of 15 amino acids. The V end lost 5 bases, the J end lost 4 bases, and 17 bases lay between the germline ends.

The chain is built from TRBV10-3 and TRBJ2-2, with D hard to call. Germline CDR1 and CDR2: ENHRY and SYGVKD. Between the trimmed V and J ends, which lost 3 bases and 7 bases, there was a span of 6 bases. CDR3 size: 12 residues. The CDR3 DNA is TGTGCCATCAGTGACGGAGACGGGGAGCTGTTTTTT. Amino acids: CAISDGDGELFF.

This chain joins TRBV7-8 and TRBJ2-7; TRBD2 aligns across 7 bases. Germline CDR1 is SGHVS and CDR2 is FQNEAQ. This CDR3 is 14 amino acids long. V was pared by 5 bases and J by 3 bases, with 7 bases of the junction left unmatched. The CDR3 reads CASSTTSVGYEQYF. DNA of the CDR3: TGTGCCAGCAGCACCACTAGCGTCGGCTACGAGCAGTACTTC.